This T cell receptor (beta chain) is from a study of T cell clones after liver transplantation. The protocol was immunoSEQ multiplex PCR, while the TCRdb copy is restricted to in-frame clones and leaves out a portion. Here the sample spans 49,000 or so clones, approximately 71% being singletons. Findings and limits, study-wide: Post-transplant, graft-donor-reactive CD4 TCRbeta sequences in blood dropped significantly in 5 of 8 subjects.

This CDR3 has 13 residues. The V and J ends lost 7 bases and 6 bases respectively, with 15 bases between them. The germline V gene has CDR1 SNHLY and CDR2 FYNNEI. This clone showed up just once. What it binds is not known. This chain uses TRBV2 with TRBJ1-1, with a weak D call TRBD1 (5 bases). This receptor was obtained from a human patient who received a liver transplant. Some T cells may have come from the graft donor. This specimen consisted of CD4+ T cells from blood, obtained about 56 months after liver transplant. The CDR3 coding sequence is TGTGCCAGCAACCCGACCGAACAGGCTGAAGCTTTCTTT. This gives the protein CASNPTEQAEAFF.